This T cell receptor (beta chain) is from a study of shared clonotypes between healthy human individuals. In the source study's methods: Junction-only sequences produced by ImmunoSEQ had no quality scores, so filtering differed. Sequencing was performed with immunoSEQ multiplex PCR; in TCRdb, only in-frame clones are kept and a portion is missing. Clonal size and the V and J genes are those of that table, whereas D and trimming came from the DNA. The sample has around 2.1 million clones; approximately 94% are singletons. Positively selected for CCR7, the CD45RO-negative cells used as naive CD8 cells excluded terminally differentiated effector memory CD45RA+ cells. The healthy adult donors were HIV-negative and reported no recent acute infections or vaccinations. This CDR3 has 15 residues. Germline trimming cut 7 bases from V and 4 bases from J; bases unmatched to any gene: 10. CDR1 is MDHEN, CDR2 SYDVKM, per germline.

Input material: naive CD8+ T cells from PBMCs. V usage is TRBV28 and J usage is TRBJ2-7; 10 bases align to TRBD1. This TCR came from a man between 18 and 29 years old in good health. Some clones in this sample may be carry-over from other donors' samples. CDR3 residues: CASILTGGMGYEQYF. The DNA for the CDR3 is TGTGCCAGCATACTGACAGGGGGCATGGGGTACGAGCAGTACTTC.